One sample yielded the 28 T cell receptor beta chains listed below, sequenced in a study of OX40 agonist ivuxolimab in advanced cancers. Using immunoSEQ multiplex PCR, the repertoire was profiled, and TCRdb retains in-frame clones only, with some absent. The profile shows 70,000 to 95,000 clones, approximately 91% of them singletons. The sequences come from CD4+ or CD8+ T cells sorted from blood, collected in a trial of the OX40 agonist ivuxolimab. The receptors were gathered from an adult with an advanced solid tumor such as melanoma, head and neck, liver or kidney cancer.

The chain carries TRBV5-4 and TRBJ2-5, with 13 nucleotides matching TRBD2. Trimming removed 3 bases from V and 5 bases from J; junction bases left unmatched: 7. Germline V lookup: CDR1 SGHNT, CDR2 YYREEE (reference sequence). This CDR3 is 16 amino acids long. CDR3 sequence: CASSSWTSGRIETQYF. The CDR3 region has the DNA TGTGCCAGCAGCTCCTGGACTAGCGGGAGAATTGAGACCCAGTACTTC. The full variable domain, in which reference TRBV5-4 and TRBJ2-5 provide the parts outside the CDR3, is ETGVTQSPTHLIKTRGQQVTLRCSSQSGHNTVSWYQQALGQGPQFIFQYYREEENGRGNFPPRFSGLQFPNYSSELNVNALELDDSALYLCASSSWTSGRIETQYFGPGTRLLVL.

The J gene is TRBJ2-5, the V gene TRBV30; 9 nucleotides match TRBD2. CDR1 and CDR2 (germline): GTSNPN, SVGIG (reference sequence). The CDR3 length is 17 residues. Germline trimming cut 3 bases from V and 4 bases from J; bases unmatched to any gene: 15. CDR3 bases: TGTGCCTGGAGCCGTACGTCAGGCGGGAGGGCCGGAGAGACCCAGTACTTC. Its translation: CAWSRTSGGRAGETQYF.

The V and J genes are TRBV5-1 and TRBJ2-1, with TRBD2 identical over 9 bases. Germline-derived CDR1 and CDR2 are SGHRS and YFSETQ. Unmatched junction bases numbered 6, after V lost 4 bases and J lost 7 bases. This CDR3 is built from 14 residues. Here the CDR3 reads CASSPLAGVNEQFF. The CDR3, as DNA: TGCGCCAGCAGCCCCTTAGCGGGGGTGAATGAGCAGTTCTTC.

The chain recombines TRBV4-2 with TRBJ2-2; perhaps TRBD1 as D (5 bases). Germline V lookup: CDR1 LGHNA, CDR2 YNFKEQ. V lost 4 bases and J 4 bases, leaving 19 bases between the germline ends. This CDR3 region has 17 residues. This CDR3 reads CASSPSLLGVGTGELFF. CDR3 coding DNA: TGTGCCAGCAGCCCTTCCCTTTTAGGGGTCGGCACCGGGGAGCTGTTTTTT.

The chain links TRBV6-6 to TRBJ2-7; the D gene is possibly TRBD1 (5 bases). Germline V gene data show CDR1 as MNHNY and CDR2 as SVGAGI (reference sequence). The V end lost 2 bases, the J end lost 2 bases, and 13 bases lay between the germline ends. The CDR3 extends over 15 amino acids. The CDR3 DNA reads TGTGCCAGCAGTTACGATCAGACAGTGCCCTACGAGCAGTACTTC. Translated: CASSYDQTVPYEQYF.

CDR3 sequence reads: CASRLGQGLNEKLFF. The CDR3 bases are TGTGCCAGTAGACTCGGACAGGGGCTTAATGAAAAACTGTTTTTT. The rearrangement uses TRBV19 and TRBJ1-4; 9 nucleotides match TRBD1. The V and J ends lost 6 bases and 4 bases, in that order; junction bases with no gene match: 6. Germline CDR1 LNHDA, CDR2 SQIVND (reference sequence). CDR3 length equals 15 residues.

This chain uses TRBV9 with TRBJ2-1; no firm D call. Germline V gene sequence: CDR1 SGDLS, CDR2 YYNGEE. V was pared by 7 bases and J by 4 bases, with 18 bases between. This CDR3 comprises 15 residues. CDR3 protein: CASSPGSGLYNEQFF. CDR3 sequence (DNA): TGTGCCAGCTCCCCTGGCAGTGGGCTTTACAATGAGCAGTTCTTC. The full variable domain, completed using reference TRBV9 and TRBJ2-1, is DSGVTQTPKHLITATGQRVTLRCSPRSGDLSVYWYQQSLDQGLQFLIQYYNGEERAKGNILERFSAQQFPDLHSELNLSSLELGDSALYFCASSPGSGLYNEQFFGPGTRLTVL.

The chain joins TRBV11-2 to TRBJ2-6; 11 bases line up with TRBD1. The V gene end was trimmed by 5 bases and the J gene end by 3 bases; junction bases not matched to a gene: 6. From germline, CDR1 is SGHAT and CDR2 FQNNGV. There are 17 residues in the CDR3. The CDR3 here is CASSNIGTGGGANVLTF. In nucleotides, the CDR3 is TGTGCCAGCAGCAATATAGGGACAGGGGGTGGGGCCAACGTCCTGACTTTC.

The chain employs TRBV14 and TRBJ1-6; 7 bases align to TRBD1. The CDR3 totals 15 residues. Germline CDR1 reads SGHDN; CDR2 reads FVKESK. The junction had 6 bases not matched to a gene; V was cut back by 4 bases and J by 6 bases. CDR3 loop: CASSPTGTVNSPLHF. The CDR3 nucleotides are TGTGCCAGCAGCCCCACTGGGACAGTTAATTCACCCCTCCACTTT.

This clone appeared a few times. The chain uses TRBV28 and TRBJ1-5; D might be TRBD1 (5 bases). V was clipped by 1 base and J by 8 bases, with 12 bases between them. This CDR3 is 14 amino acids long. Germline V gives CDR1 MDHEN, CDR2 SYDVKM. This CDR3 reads CASSLYPQGEPQHF. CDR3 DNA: TGTGCCAGCAGTTTATACCCTCAGGGAGAGCCCCAGCATTTT.

The CDR3 nucleotides read TGTGCCAGCAGCTTAGCCCTAGGGGGGAATCAGCCCCAGCATTTT. Protein product: CASSLALGGNQPQHF. The V and J genes are TRBV11-2 and TRBJ1-5; D may be TRBD1 (6 bases). The germline V gene encodes CDR1 SGHAT and CDR2 FQNNGV. V was trimmed by 1 base and J by 4 bases, leaving 11 bases between them. This CDR3 contains 15 residues.

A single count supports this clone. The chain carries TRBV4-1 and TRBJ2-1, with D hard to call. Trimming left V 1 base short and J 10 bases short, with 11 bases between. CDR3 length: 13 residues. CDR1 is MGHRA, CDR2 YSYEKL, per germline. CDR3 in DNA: TGCGCCAGCAGCCAAGGAATATCCGGCGAGCAGTTCTTC. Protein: CASSQGISGEQFF.

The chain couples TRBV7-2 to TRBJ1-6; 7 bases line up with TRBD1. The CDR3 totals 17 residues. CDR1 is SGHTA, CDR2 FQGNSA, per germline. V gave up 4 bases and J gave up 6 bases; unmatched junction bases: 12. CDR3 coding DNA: TGTGCCAGCAGCTCGTTTGGACAGGCGGGATTTAATTCACCCCTCCACTTT. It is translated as CASSSFGQAGFNSPLHF.

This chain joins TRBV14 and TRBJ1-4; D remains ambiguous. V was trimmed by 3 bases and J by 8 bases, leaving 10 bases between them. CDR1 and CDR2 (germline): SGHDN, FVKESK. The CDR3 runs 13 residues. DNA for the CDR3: TGTGCCAGCAGCCAGGTAGGGCCCGAAAAACTGTTTTTT. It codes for CASSQVGPEKLFF. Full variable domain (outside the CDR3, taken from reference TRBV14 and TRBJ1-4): EAGVTQFPSHSVIEKGQTVTLRCDPISGHDNLYWYRRVMGKEIKFLLHFVKESKQDESGMPNNRFLAERTGGTYSTLKVQPAELEDSGVYFCASSQVGPEKLFFGSGTQLSVL.

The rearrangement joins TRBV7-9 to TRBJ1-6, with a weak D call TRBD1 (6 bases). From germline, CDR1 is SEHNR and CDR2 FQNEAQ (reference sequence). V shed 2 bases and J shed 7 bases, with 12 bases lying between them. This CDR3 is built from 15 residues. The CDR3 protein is CASSLSPGENSPLHF. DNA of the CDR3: TGTGCCAGCAGCTTATCCCCAGGGGAGAATTCACCCCTCCACTTT.

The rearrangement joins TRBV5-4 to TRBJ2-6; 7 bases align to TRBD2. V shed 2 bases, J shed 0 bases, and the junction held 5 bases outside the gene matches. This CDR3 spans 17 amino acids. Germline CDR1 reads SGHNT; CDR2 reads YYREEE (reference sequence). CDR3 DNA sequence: TGTGCCAGCAGCTTCGGGACGGGAGGCTCTGGGGCCAACGTCCTGACTTTC. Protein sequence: CASSFGTGGSGANVLTF.

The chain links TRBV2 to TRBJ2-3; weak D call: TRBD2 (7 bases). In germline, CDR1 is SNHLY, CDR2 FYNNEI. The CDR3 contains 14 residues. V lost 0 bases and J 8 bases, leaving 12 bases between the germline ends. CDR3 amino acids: CASSEAGGLGTQYF. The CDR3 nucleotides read TGTGCCAGCAGTGAAGCGGGGGGGCTTGGTACGCAGTATTTT.

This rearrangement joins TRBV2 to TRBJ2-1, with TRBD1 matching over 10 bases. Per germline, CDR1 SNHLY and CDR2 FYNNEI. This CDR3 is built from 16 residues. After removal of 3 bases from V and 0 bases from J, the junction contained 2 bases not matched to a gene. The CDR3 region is CASSDGQGDSYNEQFF. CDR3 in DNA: TGTGCCAGCAGTGACGGACAGGGGGACTCCTACAATGAGCAGTTCTTC. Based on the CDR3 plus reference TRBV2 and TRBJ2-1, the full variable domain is EPEVTQTPSHQVTQMGQEVILRCVPISNHLYFYWYRQILGQKVEFLVSFYNNEISEKSEIFDDQFSVERPDGSNFTLKIRSTKLEDSAMYFCASSDGQGDSYNEQFFGPGTRLTVL.

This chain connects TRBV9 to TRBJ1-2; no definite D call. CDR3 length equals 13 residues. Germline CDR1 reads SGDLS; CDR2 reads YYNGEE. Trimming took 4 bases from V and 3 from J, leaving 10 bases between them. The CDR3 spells CASSPDGYYGYTF. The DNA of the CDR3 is TGTGCCAGCAGCCCCGACGGCTACTATGGCTACACCTTC.

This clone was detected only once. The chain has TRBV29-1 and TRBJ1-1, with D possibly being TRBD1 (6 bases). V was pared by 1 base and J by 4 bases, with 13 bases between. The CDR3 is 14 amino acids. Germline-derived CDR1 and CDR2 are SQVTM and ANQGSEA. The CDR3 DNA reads TGCAGCGTTGAAGCGGGGGCAGTCGGCACTGAAGCTTTCTTT. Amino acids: CSVEAGAVGTEAFF.

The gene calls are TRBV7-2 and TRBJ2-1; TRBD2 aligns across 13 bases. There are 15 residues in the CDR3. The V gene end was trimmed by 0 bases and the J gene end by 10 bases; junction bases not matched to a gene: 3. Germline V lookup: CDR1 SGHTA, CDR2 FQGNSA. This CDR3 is CASSLALAGGQEQFF. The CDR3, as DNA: TGTGCCAGCAGCTTAGCACTAGCGGGGGGGCAGGAGCAGTTCTTC.

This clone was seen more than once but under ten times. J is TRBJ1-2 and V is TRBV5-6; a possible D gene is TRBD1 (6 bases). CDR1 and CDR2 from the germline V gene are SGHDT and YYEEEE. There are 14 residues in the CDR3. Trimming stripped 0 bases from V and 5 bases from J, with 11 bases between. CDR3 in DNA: TGTGCCAGCAGCTTGGATCAGGGGCGATATGGCTACACCTTC. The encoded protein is CASSLDQGRYGYTF. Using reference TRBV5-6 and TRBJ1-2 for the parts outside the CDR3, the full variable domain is DAGVTQSPTHLIKTRGQQVTLRCSPKSGHDTVSWYQQALGQGPQFIFQYYEEEERQRGNFPDRFSGHQFPNYSSELNVNALLLGDSALYLCASSLDQGRYGYTFGSGTRLTVV.

CDR3 loop: CASSLGLLETQYF. CDR3 bases: TGTGCCAGCAGCTTAGGCCTTTTGGAGACCCAGTACTTC. This chain links TRBV11-2 with TRBJ2-5; D is unclear. The germline V and J ends were trimmed by 1 base and 5 bases, with 8 bases remaining between them. The CDR3 extends over 13 amino acids. Germline V CDR1 and CDR2: SGHAT, FQNNGV. The complete variable domain, with remaining parts taken from reference TRBV11-2 and TRBJ2-5, reads EAGVAQSPRYKIIEKRQSVAFWCNPISGHATLYWYQQILGQGPKLLIQFQNNGVVDDSQLPKDRFSAERLKGVDSTLKIQPAKLEDSAVYLCASSLGLLETQYFGPGTRLLVL.

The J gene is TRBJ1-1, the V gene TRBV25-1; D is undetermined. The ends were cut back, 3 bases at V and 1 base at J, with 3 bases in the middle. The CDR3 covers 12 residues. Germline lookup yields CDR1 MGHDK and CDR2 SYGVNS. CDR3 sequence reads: CASSEGNTEAFF. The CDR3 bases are TGTGCCAGCAGTGAGGGGAACACTGAAGCTTTCTTT.

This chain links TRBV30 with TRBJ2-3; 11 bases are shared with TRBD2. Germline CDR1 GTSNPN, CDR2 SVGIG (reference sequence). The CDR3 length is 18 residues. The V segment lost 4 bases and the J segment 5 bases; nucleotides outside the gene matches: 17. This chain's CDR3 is CAWTRPPEVAGGVDTQYF. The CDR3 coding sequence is TGTGCCTGGACCCGACCCCCGGAGGTAGCGGGGGGGGTAGATACGCAGTATTTT.

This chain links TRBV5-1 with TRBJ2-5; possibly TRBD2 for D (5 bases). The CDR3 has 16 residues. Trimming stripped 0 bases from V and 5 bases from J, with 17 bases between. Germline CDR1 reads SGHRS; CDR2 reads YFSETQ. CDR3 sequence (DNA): TGCGCCAGCAGCTTGGGAATATCTAGCTTGGCGGAGACCCAGTACTTC. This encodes CASSLGISSLAETQYF.

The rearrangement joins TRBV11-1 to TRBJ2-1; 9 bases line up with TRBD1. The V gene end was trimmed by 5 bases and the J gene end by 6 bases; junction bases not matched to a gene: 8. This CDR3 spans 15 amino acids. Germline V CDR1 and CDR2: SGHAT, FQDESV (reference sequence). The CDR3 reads CASSTGTGYFNEQFF. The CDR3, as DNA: TGTGCCAGCAGCACCGGGACAGGGTATTTCAATGAGCAGTTCTTC.

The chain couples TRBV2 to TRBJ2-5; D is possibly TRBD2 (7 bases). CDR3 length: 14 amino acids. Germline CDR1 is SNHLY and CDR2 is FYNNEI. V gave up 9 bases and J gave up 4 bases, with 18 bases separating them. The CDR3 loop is CASSSERGGETQYF. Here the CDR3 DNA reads TGTGCCAGTTCCTCGGAGAGGGGGGGAGAGACCCAGTACTTC.